These 2 T cell receptor beta chains came from one sample sequenced in a study of identical twins' blood T cells (dated by TCRdb to 2013 to 2014). The method was 5' RACE. TCRdb records Illumina Genome Analyzer IIx as the sequencer. Starting from the raw public reads, TCRdb applied fastp trimming at Q25, assembled clones with MiXCR and retained in-frame beta chains. Each CDR3 protein gets just one entry, which takes the most common genes and DNA from the rows behind it. The sample yields 300,000 to 450,000 distinct CDR3 sequences; over 25% were counted once. Of the sample, around 5.6% falls within the top ten clones. The sequenced sample consisted of PBMCs. All receptors derive from a woman aged 18 to 49 in good health.

The table lists this clonotype with many counts. This chain joins TRBV5-1 and TRBJ2-7; D is undetermined. Germline assignment: CDR1 SGHRS and CDR2 YFSETQ. V lost 0 bases to trimming and J lost 4 bases, with 8 bases between them. The CDR3 consists of 13 residues. This chain's CDR3 is CASSLASWYEQYF. The CDR3 DNA reads TGCGCCAGCAGCTTGGCCTCGTGGTACGAGCAGTACTTC. Full variable domain (missing parts from reference TRBV5-1 and TRBJ2-7): KAGVTQTPRYLIKTRGQQVTLSCSPISGHRSVSWYQQTPGQGLQFLFEYFSETQRNKGNFPGRFSGRQFSNSRSEMNVSTLELGDSALYLCASSLASWYEQYFGPGTRLTVT.

The chain carries TRBV10-3 and TRBJ2-3, with D hard to call. Germline CDR1 is ENHRY and CDR2 is SYGVKD. V shed 4 bases and J shed 1 base, with 0 bases lying between them. The CDR3 has 11 residues. The CDR3 here is CAISGTDTQYF. In DNA, the CDR3 is TGTGCCATCAGTGGCACAGATACGCAGTATTTT.